Below, 20 T cell receptor beta chains from the same sample are listed, as sequenced in a study of blood T cells in healthy people across ages. Primers used in a second PCR of about 7 to 12 cycles were a sample-barcoded 5' primer and a J-beta primer mix. TCRdb re-called the 5' RACE reads through MiXCR, storing one row per CDR3 protein. The sample holds around 990,000 distinct CDR3 sequences, approximately 25% seen once. These data were likewise used in another study, on T cells of mothers and their children.

Material: blood. The receptors were sampled from a girl aged 2 to 10 in good health.

In this sample, this clonotype turned up a few times. The rearrangement links TRBV7-2 to TRBJ1-5, with a possible D match to TRBD1 (5 bases). This CDR3 comprises 13 residues. With 2 bases removed from V and 7 bases from J, the gap between germline ends came to 9 bases. Germline CDR1 and CDR2: SGHTA and FQGNSA. CDR3 sequence: CASSLQGGQPQHF. In DNA, the CDR3 is TGTGCCAGCAGCTTACAGGGCGGGCAGCCCCAGCATTTT. Looking up the rest from reference TRBV7-2 and TRBJ1-5 gives the full variable domain: GAGVSQSPSNKVTEKGKDVELRCDPISGHTALYWYRQSLGQGLEFLIYFQGNSAPDKSGLPSDRFSAERTGGSVSTLTIQRTQQEDSAVYLCASSLQGGQPQHFGDGTRLSIL.

The V and J genes are TRBV7-3 and TRBJ2-3; D may be TRBD2 (5 bases). Germline V gene sequence: CDR1 SGHTA, CDR2 FQGTGA. Trimming stripped 1 base from V and 4 bases from J, with 9 bases between. This CDR3 region has 14 residues. The CDR3 nucleotides read TGTGCCAGCAGCTTAAGCGGGCTCGCAGATACGCAGTATTTT. It yields the protein CASSLSGLADTQYF.

In DNA, the CDR3 is TGCAGCGTTGATGAAACAGGGGGCACTGAAGCTTTCTTT. Its protein product is CSVDETGGTEAFF. The chain employs TRBV29-1 and TRBJ1-1, with 8 bases aligning to TRBD1. The germline V gene encodes CDR1 SQVTM and CDR2 ANQGSEA. The CDR3 sequence is 13 residues long. Trimming cost V 3 bases and J 4 bases; bases outside gene matches: 4.

This clonotype was recorded a few times. The chain links TRBV28 to TRBJ2-3; D is undetermined. The V end lost 6 bases, the J end lost 4 bases, and 11 bases lay between the germline ends. The CDR3 covers 13 residues. Germline CDR1 is MDHEN and CDR2 is SYDVKM. The CDR3 protein is CASSLRTPDTQYF. In DNA form, the CDR3 reads TGTGCCAGCAGCTTAAGGACGCCAGATACGCAGTATTTT. Variable domain in full (rest from reference TRBV28 and TRBJ2-3): DVKVTQSSRYLVKRTGEKVFLECVQDMDHENMFWYRQDPGLGLRLIYFSYDVKMKEKGDIPEGYSVSREKKERFSLILESASTNQTSMYLCASSLRTPDTQYFGPGTRLTVL.

The chain couples TRBV12-3 or TRBV12-4 to TRBJ2-5; 10 nucleotides align to TRBD2. This CDR3 has 19 residues. J gave up 5 bases and V 3 bases, and 18 bases lay outside the gene matches. This chain's CDR3 is CASSFPEASGGLGRETQYF. The CDR3, as DNA: TGTGCCAGCAGTTTCCCGGAGGCTAGCGGGGGACTCGGGAGGGAGACCCAGTACTTC.

This clonotype was observed a handful of times. The genes are TRBV7-2 and TRBJ1-6; TRBD1 might be the D (6 bases). Trimming cost V 1 base and J 2 bases, with 9 bases left between them. Germline V gene lookup returns CDR1 SGHTA and CDR2 FQGNSA. This CDR3 spans 16 amino acids. The CDR3 region has the DNA TGTGCCAGCAGCTTAGGGACAGACACCTATAATTCACCCCTCCACTTT. It yields the protein CASSLGTDTYNSPLHF.

The V and J genes are TRBV19 and TRBJ2-3, with D maybe TRBD1 (5 bases). V was trimmed by 5 bases and J by 2 bases, leaving 17 bases between them. The CDR3 consists of 16 residues. Germline CDR1 LNHDA, CDR2 SQIVND (reference sequence). For the CDR3, the DNA is TGTGCCAGTAGTTTGTTTATAGGGGCCGTCACAGATACGCAGTATTTT. This translates into CASSLFIGAVTDTQYF.

In its sample, this clonotype was seen a few times. This chain uses TRBV7-9 with TRBJ1-1; the D gene is possibly TRBD1 (6 bases). This CDR3 has 13 residues. The V end lost 8 bases, the J end lost 7 bases, and 17 bases lay between the germline ends. Germline assignment: CDR1 SEHNR and CDR2 FQNEAQ (reference sequence). CDR3 sequence reads: CASLGGLTYEAFF. Here the CDR3 DNA reads TGTGCCAGCTTAGGGGGGCTCACTTATGAAGCTTTCTTT.

The rearrangement links TRBV28 to TRBJ2-5; D is possibly TRBD1 (5 bases). V was cut by 10 bases and J by 1 base, with 19 bases left in between. The CDR3 loop spans 15 amino acids. Per germline, CDR1 MDHEN and CDR2 SYDVKM. Here the CDR3 DNA reads TGTGCCACCGGTAGGATACCTCAGGGCCAAGAGACCCAGTACTTC. Protein sequence: CATGRIPQGQETQYF.

V usage is TRBV12-3 or TRBV12-4 and J usage is TRBJ1-1; D is undetermined. V shed 5 bases and J shed 0 bases, with 13 bases lying between them. This CDR3 is 15 amino acids long. CDR3 region: CASSILYTMNTEAFF. The CDR3 bases are TGTGCCAGCAGTATCCTATACACAATGAACACTGAAGCTTTCTTT.

The table lists this clonotype with a few counts. The chain joins TRBV11-2 to TRBJ2-2; 7 nucleotides line up with TRBD1. With V trimmed by 5 bases and J by 8 bases, 11 bases remained unmatched. Germline V gene sequence: CDR1 SGHAT, CDR2 FQNNGV. The CDR3 has 15 residues. Here the CDR3 DNA reads TGTGCCAGCAGCCCACCGACAGGGATGAGGGGGGAGCTGTTTTTT. As protein: CASSPPTGMRGELFF.

This clonotype was seen a few times. V and J are TRBV28 and TRBJ1-1; 10 positions match TRBD1. V lost 5 bases, J lost 6 bases, and 6 bases stayed unmatched. The CDR3 consists of 14 residues. Germline V gene data show CDR1 as MDHEN and CDR2 as SYDVKM. The CDR3 DNA is TGTGCCAGCAGTACGACAGGGGGCTGGCCTGAAGCTTTCTTT. As protein: CASSTTGGWPEAFF. The full variable domain, completed using reference TRBV28 and TRBJ1-1, is DVKVTQSSRYLVKRTGEKVFLECVQDMDHENMFWYRQDPGLGLRLIYFSYDVKMKEKGDIPEGYSVSREKKERFSLILESASTNQTSMYLCASSTTGGWPEAFFGQGTRLTVV.

The chain is built from TRBV29-1 and TRBJ2-7, with 7 bases lining up with TRBD1. There are 13 residues in the CDR3. Germline lookup yields CDR1 SQVTM and CDR2 ANQGSEA. After removal of 3 bases from V and 8 bases from J, the junction contained 10 bases not matched to a gene. The CDR3 region is CSVDPDRLGKQYF. The CDR3, as DNA: TGCAGCGTTGACCCGGACAGGCTGGGGAAGCAGTACTTC.

The sample holds a few counts of this clonotype. J is TRBJ2-5 and V is TRBV29-1; D gene ambiguous. The CDR3 loop spans 13 amino acids. The ends were cut back, 7 bases at V and 2 bases at J, with 14 bases in the middle. The germline gives CDR1 SQVTM, CDR2 ANQGSEA. CDR3 sequence: CSAGLRVQETQYF. The DNA of the CDR3 is TGCAGCGCTGGATTAAGGGTTCAAGAGACCCAGTACTTC.

This clonotype has only one observation. The chain links TRBV3-1 to TRBJ1-2, with a weak D call TRBD1 (6 bases). Germline-derived CDR1 and CDR2 are LGHDT and YNNKEL (reference sequence). Trimming pared 2 bases from V and 0 bases from J, leaving 19 bases between. CDR3 length: 18 residues. In DNA form, the CDR3 reads TGTGCCAGCAGCCAAATATCAGGCAGGGGTACTACTAACTATGGCTACACCTTC. Its protein product is CASSQISGRGTTNYGYTF.

CDR3 loop: CSADQLLALQETQYF. The CDR3 nucleotides are TGCAGTGCTGATCAACTACTAGCGCTCCAAGAGACCCAGTACTTC. The chain employs TRBV20-1 and TRBJ2-5, with TRBD2 matching 7 bases. Per germline, CDR1 DFQATT and CDR2 SNEGSKA (reference sequence). The CDR3 runs to 15 residues. J was trimmed by 1 base and V by 5 bases; bases with no gene match: 10.

This clonotype was observed a handful of times. The CDR3 coding sequence is TGCGCCAGCAGCTTAGAATGGAGCGGGGGATGGACTTGGCAGTTCTTC. This codes for CASSLEWSGGWTWQFF. V gene TRBV5-1 combines with J gene TRBJ2-1; 8 nucleotides align to TRBD2. Germline-derived CDR1 and CDR2 are SGHRS and YFSETQ. With 2 bases clipped from V and 12 bases from J, the junction kept 16 bases outside the gene matches. The CDR3 totals 16 residues.

This clonotype turned up a few times. The junction does not match germline at one end; this may be a read error. The chain's CDR3 is CSVVENRGSYGQYF. The CDR3 DNA reads TGCAGCGTTGTCGAAAATAGAGGATCCTACGGGCAGTACTTC. The V gene is TRBV29-1, the J gene TRBJ2-7; D call uncertain. Germline assignment: CDR1 SQVTM and CDR2 ANQGSEA. The CDR3 consists of 14 residues.

This clonotype came up a few times. The chain joins TRBV27 to TRBJ2-3; D is unclear. The CDR3 extends over 12 amino acids. Germline CDR1 reads MNHEY; CDR2 reads SMNVEV (reference sequence). Trimming stripped 6 bases from V and 7 bases from J, with 11 bases between. CDR3 DNA: TGTGCCAGCAGCCAGTTGGGGAATACGCAGTATTTT. Translated, it gives CASSQLGNTQYF.

This chain connects TRBV29-1 to TRBJ2-1, with 9 bases matching TRBD2. V was pared by 0 bases and J by 5 bases, with 11 bases of the junction left unmatched. The CDR3 loop spans 17 amino acids. Per germline, CDR1 SQVTM and CDR2 ANQGSEA. CDR3 coding DNA: TGCAGCGTTGAAGATGGGACTAGCTTTAGTTCAAACAATGAGCAGTTCTTC. Translating gives CSVEDGTSFSSNNEQFF.